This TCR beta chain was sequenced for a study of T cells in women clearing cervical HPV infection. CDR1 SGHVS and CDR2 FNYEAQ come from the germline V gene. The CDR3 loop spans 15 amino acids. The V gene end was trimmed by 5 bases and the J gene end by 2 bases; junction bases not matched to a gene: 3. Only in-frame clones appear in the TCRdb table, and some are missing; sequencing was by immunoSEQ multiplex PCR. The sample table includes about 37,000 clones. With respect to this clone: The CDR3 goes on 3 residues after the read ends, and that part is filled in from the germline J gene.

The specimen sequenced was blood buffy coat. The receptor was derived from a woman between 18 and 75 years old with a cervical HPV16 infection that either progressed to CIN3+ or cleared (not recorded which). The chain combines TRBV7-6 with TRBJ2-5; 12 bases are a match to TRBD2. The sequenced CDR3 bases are TGTGCCAGCAGCCGGACTAGCGGGACTCAAGAGACC. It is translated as CASSRTSGTQET. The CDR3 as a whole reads CASSRTSGTQETQYF.